These 20 T cell receptor beta chains were sequenced from one sample in a study of radiotherapy plus CTLA-4 blockade in lung cancer. Only in-frame clones appear in the TCRdb table, and some are missing; sequencing was by immunoSEQ multiplex PCR. Among 95,000 to 150,000 clones, 85% to 90% were seen once, and the ten largest hold 5.5% to 7%. Specimen: peripheral blood, collected from a patient treated with radiotherapy plus ipilimumab. The receptors come from a human donor with non-small cell lung cancer that progressed on radiotherapy plus ipilimumab.

The J gene is TRBJ2-5, the V gene TRBV6-5; no clear D gene. Germline V gene lookup returns CDR1 MNHEY and CDR2 SVGAGI. V gave up 5 bases and J gave up 1 base, with 5 bases separating them. The CDR3 loop spans 12 amino acids. For the CDR3, the DNA is TGTGCCAGCAGTAGCCGCCAAGAGACCCAGTACTTC. Its protein product is CASSSRQETQYF.

The rearrangement links TRBV7-2 to TRBJ2-2; 12 nucleotides align to TRBD1. The V and J ends lost 5 bases and 5 bases, in that order; junction bases with no gene match: 12. Germline loops: CDR1 SGHTA, CDR2 FQGNSA. The CDR3 runs 18 residues. The CDR3 DNA sequence: TGTGCCAGCAGCCAACCCGGGACAGGGGGCGCGTATACCGGGGAGCTGTTTTTT. Its protein product is CASSQPGTGGAYTGELFF.

V is TRBV19 and J is TRBJ2-5; D perhaps matches TRBD2 (7 bases). Germline V gene sequence: CDR1 LNHDA, CDR2 SQIVND (reference sequence). The CDR3 is made up of 15 amino acids. V gave up 4 bases and J gave up 1 base, with 13 bases separating them. The CDR3, as DNA: TGTGCCAGTAGTAGAGGGGGGGACCCCCAAGAGACCCAGTACTTC. The encoded protein is CASSRGGDPQETQYF.

V is TRBV2 and J is TRBJ2-7; 9 bases match TRBD1. Germline trimming cut 5 bases from V and 6 bases from J; bases unmatched to any gene: 8. The length of the CDR3 is 14 residues. Germline values: CDR1 SNHLY, CDR2 FYNNEI. The CDR3 reads CASSPGTGFREQYF. CDR3 DNA: TGTGCCAGCAGTCCCGGGACAGGGTTCCGCGAGCAGTACTTC.

The chain is built from TRBV5-1 and TRBJ2-1; no reliable D call. This CDR3 comprises 15 residues. The germline V and J ends were trimmed by 3 bases and 0 bases, with 10 bases remaining between them. Germline assignment: CDR1 SGHRS and CDR2 YFSETQ. The DNA of the CDR3 is TGCGCCAGCAGCTCCGCCCTTTCCTCCTACAATGAGCAGTTCTTC. This sequence encodes CASSSALSSYNEQFF.

The chain has TRBV6-6 and TRBJ1-2, with 7 bases lining up with TRBD1. V was clipped by 6 bases and J by 8 bases; unmatched bases: 9. Per germline, CDR1 MNHNY and CDR2 SVGAGI (reference sequence). The CDR3 length is 13 residues. CDR3 loop: CASRPGGDLGYTF. The CDR3 DNA reads TGTGCCAGCAGACCAGGGGGGGACTTGGGCTACACCTTC.

The CDR3 nucleotides are TGTGCCAGCAGCCGGGGACTAGCGGTATCAGATACGCAGTATTTT. Translating gives CASSRGLAVSDTQYF. V gene TRBV9 combines with J gene TRBJ2-3, with 11 positions matching TRBD2. The CDR3 loop spans 15 amino acids. The germline V gene encodes CDR1 SGDLS and CDR2 YYNGEE. The V segment lost 4 bases and the J segment 4 bases; nucleotides outside the gene matches: 5.

V and J are TRBV4-1 and TRBJ2-3; the D is unclear. Trimming stripped 5 bases from V and 6 bases from J, with 9 bases between. The V gene's germline CDR1 is MGHRA and CDR2 YSYEKL. CDR3 length: 12 residues. The CDR3 nucleotides read TGCGCCAGCAGCAATCTGGGGGATACGCAGTATTTT. Translation: CASSNLGDTQYF.

The rearrangement links TRBV5-1 to TRBJ2-2, with D perhaps being TRBD1 or TRBD2 (6 bases each). This CDR3 comprises 14 residues. V was shortened by 5 bases and J by 1 base, with 9 bases between the two germline ends. Germline V gives CDR1 SGHRS, CDR2 YFSETQ. This CDR3 reads CASRGGQNTGELFF. The DNA of the CDR3 is TGCGCCAGCAGGGGGGGACAGAACACCGGGGAGCTGTTTTTT.

This chain connects TRBV19 to TRBJ1-4; 11 nucleotides agree with TRBD1. With 5 bases clipped from V and 7 bases from J, the junction kept 3 bases outside the gene matches. CDR1 and CDR2 from the germline V gene are LNHDA and SQIVND (reference sequence). The CDR3 runs 14 residues. The CDR3 protein is CASSWTGGGEKLFF. In DNA, the CDR3 is TGTGCCAGTAGTTGGACAGGGGGCGGTGAAAAACTGTTTTTT.

This chain connects TRBV11-3 to TRBJ1-2, with D uncertain. Germline CDR1 reads SGHNT; CDR2 reads YENEEA. The V end was cut by 3 bases, the J end by 8 bases, with 19 bases between. This CDR3 comprises 15 residues. CDR3 bases: TGTGCCAGCAGCTTCGGCCTCGAAGGTGGATACGGCTACACCTTC. Translated: CASSFGLEGGYGYTF.

This clone was seen just once. The rearrangement links TRBV5-1 to TRBJ1-2; 7 bases line up with TRBD1. The V segment lost 0 bases and the J segment 6 bases; nucleotides outside the gene matches: 14. Germline V gene lookup returns CDR1 SGHRS and CDR2 YFSETQ. The CDR3 covers 17 residues. The CDR3 region has the DNA TGCGCCAGCAGCTTGGCCCCCCCACAGGGGAGATTGGATGGCTACACCTTC. Its protein is CASSLAPPQGRLDGYTF. Full variable domain (remainder filled in from reference TRBV5-1 and TRBJ1-2): KAGVTQTPRYLIKTRGQQVTLSCSPISGHRSVSWYQQTPGQGLQFLFEYFSETQRNKGNFPGRFSGRQFSNSRSEMNVSTLELGDSALYLCASSLAPPQGRLDGYTFGSGTRLTVV.

In DNA, the CDR3 is TGTGCCACCCTCCGAGGGGGAGGCACTGAAGCTTTCTTT. Protein sequence: CATLRGGGTEAFF. V is TRBV10-3 and J is TRBJ1-1; D possibly corresponds to TRBD1 (6 bases). CDR1 ENHRY and CDR2 SYGVKD come from the germline V gene. The CDR3 is 13 residues long. The ends were cut back, 10 bases at V and 4 bases at J, with 16 bases in the middle.

This chain joins TRBV6-1 and TRBJ1-2; D unclear. Germline values: CDR1 MNHNS, CDR2 SASEGT. Trimming cost V 0 bases and J 3 bases, with 8 bases left between them. CDR3 length equals 14 residues. Written as DNA, the CDR3 is TGTGCCAGCAGTGAAGCAAGCACGTACTATGGCTACACCTTC. Translation gives CASSEASTYYGYTF.

This chain connects TRBV4-2 to TRBJ2-1, with D unresolved. This CDR3 comprises 14 residues. The V gene's germline CDR1 is LGHNA and CDR2 YNFKEQ. V dropped 1 base and J dropped 6 bases, with 10 bases sitting between them. The CDR3 protein is CASSQAMIPNEQFF. Here the CDR3 DNA reads TGTGCCAGCAGCCAAGCTATGATCCCCAATGAGCAGTTCTTC.

The CDR3 DNA reads TGTGCCACCGTCCGGGAGGCTAGAGGCTACACCTTC. It codes for CATVREARGYTF. The V call is TRBV28, the J call TRBJ1-2; D remains unclear. Germline V gene sequence: CDR1 MDHEN, CDR2 SYDVKM. V was cut by 10 bases and J by 8 bases, with 17 bases left in between. The CDR3 length is 12 residues.

The CDR3 region is CASSLLLGTDTQYF. In DNA, the CDR3 is TGTGCCAGCAGCTTACTTCTAGGGACAGATACGCAGTATTTT. The V call is TRBV4-2, the J call TRBJ2-3; unclear D gene. CDR1 and CDR2 (germline): LGHNA, YNFKEQ. V was shortened by 5 bases and J by 3 bases, with 12 bases between the two germline ends. This CDR3 has 14 amino acids.

This sequence joins TRBV7-3 and TRBJ2-5, with D hard to call. Germline V gene sequence: CDR1 SGHTA, CDR2 FQGTGA. The CDR3 sequence is 13 residues long. The V end lost 4 bases, the J end lost 3 bases, and 9 bases lay between the germline ends. The CDR3 protein is CASSSGPKETQYF. The CDR3 DNA follows: TGTGCCAGCAGCTCCGGACCCAAAGAGACCCAGTACTTC.

The chain employs TRBV1 and TRBJ2-1; the tabulated D call, TRBD2, remains unverified against the DNA. TRBV1 is a listed pseudogene. This CDR3 has 16 residues. CDR3 sequence (DNA): TGCACCAGCAGCCAACGGTTGAGCGGCTCCTACAATGAGCAGTTCTTC. This gives the protein CTSSQRLSGSYNEQFF.

The J gene is TRBJ1-1, the V gene TRBV18, with D unresolved. The CDR3 spans 13 residues. Trimming cost V 6 bases and J 1 base, with 9 bases left between them. CDR1 is KGHSH and CDR2 is LQKENI in the germline V gene. This CDR3 reads CASSPRGNTEAFF. CDR3 DNA: TGTGCCAGCTCCCCGCGGGGGAACACTGAAGCTTTCTTT.